The source of this TCR beta chain is a study of breast tumors, draining lymph nodes, adjacent tissues. TCRdb recomputed calls from the multiplex PCR reads with MiXCR, one row per CDR3 protein. Of approximately 170,000 distinct CDR3 sequences listed, approximately 30% were seen once; the top ten hold about 4.5%. Concerning this clonotype itself: Sequence at one end of the junction differs from germline and may be a read error.

Samples came from axillary lymph nodes draining the breast cancer. Germline V gives CDR1 SGDLS, CDR2 YYNGEE. CDR3 size: 14 residues. The rearrangement uses TRBV9 and TRBJ2-6, with D tentatively TRBD2 (5 bases). The sample comprised axillary lymph node tissue. The source is a female donor with breast cancer. Some clones in this sample may be carry-over from other donors' samples. The CDR3 DNA follows: TGCGCCAGCAGCGCGACGGGAGGGGCCAACGTCCTGACTTTC. Translated, it gives CASSATGGANVLTF.